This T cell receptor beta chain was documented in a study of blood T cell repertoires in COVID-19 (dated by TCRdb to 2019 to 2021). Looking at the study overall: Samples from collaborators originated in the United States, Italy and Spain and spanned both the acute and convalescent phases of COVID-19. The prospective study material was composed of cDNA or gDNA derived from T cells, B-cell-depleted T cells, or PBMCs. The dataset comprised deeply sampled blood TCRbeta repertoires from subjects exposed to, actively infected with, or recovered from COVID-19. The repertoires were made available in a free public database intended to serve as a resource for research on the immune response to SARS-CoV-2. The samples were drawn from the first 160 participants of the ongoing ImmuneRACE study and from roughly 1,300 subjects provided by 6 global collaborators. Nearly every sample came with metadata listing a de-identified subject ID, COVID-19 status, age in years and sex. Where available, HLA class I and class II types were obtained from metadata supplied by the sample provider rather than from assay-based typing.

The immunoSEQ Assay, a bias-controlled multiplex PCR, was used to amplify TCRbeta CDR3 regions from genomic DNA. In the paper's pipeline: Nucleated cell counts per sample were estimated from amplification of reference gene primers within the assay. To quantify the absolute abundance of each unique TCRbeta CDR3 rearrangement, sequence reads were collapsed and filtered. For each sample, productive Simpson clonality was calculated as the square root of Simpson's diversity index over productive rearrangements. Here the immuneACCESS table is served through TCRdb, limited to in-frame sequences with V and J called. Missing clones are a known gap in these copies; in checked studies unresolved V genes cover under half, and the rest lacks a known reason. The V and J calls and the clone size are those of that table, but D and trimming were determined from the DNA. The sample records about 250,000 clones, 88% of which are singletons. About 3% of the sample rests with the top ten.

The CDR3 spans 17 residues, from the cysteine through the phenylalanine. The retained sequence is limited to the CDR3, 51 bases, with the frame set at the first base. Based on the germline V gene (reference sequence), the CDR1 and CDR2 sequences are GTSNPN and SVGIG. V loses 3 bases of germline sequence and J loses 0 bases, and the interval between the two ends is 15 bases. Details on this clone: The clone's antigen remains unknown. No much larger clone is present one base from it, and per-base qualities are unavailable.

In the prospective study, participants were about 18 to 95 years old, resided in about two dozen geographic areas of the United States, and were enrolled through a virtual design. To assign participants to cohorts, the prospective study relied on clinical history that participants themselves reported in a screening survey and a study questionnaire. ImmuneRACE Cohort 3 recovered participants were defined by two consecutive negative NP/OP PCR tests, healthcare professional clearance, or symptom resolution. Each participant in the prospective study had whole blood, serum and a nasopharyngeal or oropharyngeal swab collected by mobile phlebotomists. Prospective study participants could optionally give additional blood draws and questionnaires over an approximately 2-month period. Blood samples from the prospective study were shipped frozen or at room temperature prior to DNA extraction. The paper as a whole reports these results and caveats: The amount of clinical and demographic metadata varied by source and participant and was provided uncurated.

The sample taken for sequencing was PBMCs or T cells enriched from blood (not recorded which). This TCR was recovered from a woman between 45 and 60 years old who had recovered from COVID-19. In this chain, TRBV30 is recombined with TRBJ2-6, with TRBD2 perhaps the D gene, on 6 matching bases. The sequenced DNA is TGTGCCTGGAGCCGGGGGAGGACGTGCTCTGGGGCCAACGTCCTGACTTTC. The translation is CAWSRGRTCSGANVLTF.